Each of the 5 T cell receptor beta chains below was sequenced from the same sample in a study of T cells in localized non-small cell lung cancer. The assay was immunoSEQ multiplex PCR, and TCRdb's table has in-frame clones only and misses some. The sample records 25,000 to 35,000 clones, 80% to 90% being singletons. The sequencing used peripheral blood, collected before any cancer treatment. The receptors derive from a woman aged 40-69 years with stage I lung adenocarcinoma.

The V and J genes are TRBV2 and TRBJ2-3, with a weak D call TRBD1 (6 bases). Per germline, CDR1 SNHLY and CDR2 FYNNEI. This CDR3 is built from 15 residues. Trimming took off 5 bases at V and 3 bases at J, with 15 bases between the two ends. The CDR3 sequence: CASSPQGIGTDTQYF. The CDR3 DNA follows: TGTGCCAGCAGTCCGCAGGGGATCGGGACAGATACGCAGTATTTT. The entire variable domain, with the rest obtained from reference TRBV2 and TRBJ2-3, is as follows: EPEVTQTPSHQVTQMGQEVILRCVPISNHLYFYWYRQILGQKVEFLVSFYNNEISEKSEIFDDQFSVERPDGSNFTLKIRSTKLEDSAMYFCASSPQGIGTDTQYFGPGTRLTVL.

The CDR3 nucleotides are TGTGCCATCAGATTACAGGGGGCGGGGGAGCAGTACTTC. It encodes CAIRLQGAGEQYF. The rearrangement joins TRBV10-3 to TRBJ2-7; 9 bases are a match to TRBD1. With V trimmed by 6 bases and J by 7 bases, 7 bases remained unmatched. Per the germline V gene, CDR1 is ENHRY and CDR2 is SYGVKD. This CDR3 has 13 residues.

The rearrangement links TRBV6-5 to TRBJ1-1; 9 bases fit TRBD1. Germline V CDR1 and CDR2: MNHEY, SVGAGI. J was trimmed by 9 bases and V by 5 bases; bases with no gene match: 7. The CDR3 extends over 13 amino acids. CDR3 amino acids: CASSEAGTGKAFF. The CDR3 region has the DNA TGTGCCAGCAGTGAAGCGGGGACAGGGAAAGCTTTCTTT.

The rearrangement uses TRBV11-3 and TRBJ2-1; D ambiguous. CDR3 length equals 14 residues. The V end lost 6 bases, the J end lost 4 bases, and 13 bases lay between the germline ends. Germline V lookup: CDR1 SGHNT, CDR2 YENEEA. The CDR3 reads CASSPGWDYNEQFF. The CDR3, as DNA: TGTGCCAGCAGTCCCGGTTGGGATTACAATGAGCAGTTCTTC.

The chain couples TRBV2 to TRBJ1-3; 8 nucleotides match TRBD1. The CDR3 is made up of 15 amino acids. The V and J ends lost 5 bases and 4 bases, in that order; junction bases with no gene match: 7. Germline lookup yields CDR1 SNHLY and CDR2 FYNNEI. CDR3 in amino acids: CASSPQGAAGNTIYF. CDR3 coding DNA: TGTGCCAGCAGTCCTCAGGGGGCAGCGGGAAACACCATATATTTT.